This passage covers 27 T cell receptor beta chains from one sample sequenced in a study of T-cell reconstitution after alpha-beta-depleted transplantation in children. Unique molecular identifiers were used in preparing the TCRbeta library. TCRdb re-called the PCR reads with MiXCR, one entry per CDR3 protein. The table has some 600,000 distinct CDR3 sequences, 10% to 15% seen once. This specimen was PBMCs, mostly from graft donor cells, taken 360 days after TCRalphabeta/CD19-depleted stem cell transplant. The receptors derive from a male patient younger than 18 who had a stem cell transplant for acute myeloid leukemia, so the T cells may come from the graft donor.

The table lists this clonotype with a few counts. The chain couples TRBV9 to TRBJ2-3; 13 nucleotides align to TRBD2. J gave up 6 bases and V 0 bases, and 13 bases lay outside the gene matches. The CDR3 is 19 residues long. Germline V lookup: CDR1 SGDLS, CDR2 YYNGEE. This chain's CDR3 is CASSVAEMGGLAGLDTQYF. The CDR3 DNA reads TGTGCCAGCAGCGTAGCTGAGATGGGGGGACTAGCGGGATTGGATACGCAGTATTTT.

This clonotype was recorded many times. The rearrangement links TRBV12-3 or TRBV12-4 to TRBJ2-3; 9 bases line up with TRBD1. V was clipped by 6 bases and J by 5 bases; unmatched bases: 6. The CDR3 runs to 14 residues. The CDR3 protein is CASSPGQGRDTQYF. The CDR3 DNA reads TGTGCCAGCAGCCCTGGACAGGGGAGAGATACGCAGTATTTT.

This clonotype was found many times. The chain combines TRBV5-1 with TRBJ2-1, with TRBD2 matching over 11 bases. This CDR3 region has 16 residues. Trimming removed 0 bases from V and 8 bases from J; junction bases left unmatched: 7. CDR1 and CDR2 (germline): SGHRS, YFSETQ. Here the CDR3 reads CASSLGGTSGMHEQFF. Written as DNA, the CDR3 is TGCGCCAGCAGCTTGGGAGGGACTAGCGGTATGCATGAGCAGTTCTTC.

The table lists this clonotype with a few counts. V and J are TRBV28 and TRBJ2-1, with D perhaps TRBD1 (6 bases). This CDR3 is 13 amino acids long. Germline CDR1 and CDR2: MDHEN and SYDVKM. V shed 6 bases and J shed 2 bases, with 8 bases lying between them. CDR3 in DNA: TGTGCCAGCAGGGGGGCCACCTACAATGAGCAGTTCTTC. This translates into CASRGATYNEQFF.

This chain uses TRBV29-1 with TRBJ2-3; TRBD2 matches at 11 bases. Germline CDR1 is SQVTM and CDR2 is ANQGSEA. Germline trimming cut 5 bases from V and 2 bases from J; bases unmatched to any gene: 6. This CDR3 is 15 amino acids long. The CDR3 reads CSVFGTSGPTDTQYF. The CDR3 DNA reads as TGCAGCGTTTTCGGGACTAGCGGCCCCACAGATACGCAGTATTTT.

The CDR3 region is CASSPLGSPNTEAFF. In DNA form, the CDR3 reads TGTGCCAGCAGCCCCCTGGGGAGCCCGAACACTGAAGCTTTCTTT. The chain couples TRBV6-1 to TRBJ1-1, with unresolved D. The CDR3 is 15 amino acids. The germline V and J ends were trimmed by 6 bases and 1 base, with 15 bases remaining between them. From germline, CDR1 is MNHNS and CDR2 SASEGT.

This clonotype was recorded a few times. The CDR3 loop is CASSLASGNSYNEQFF. The CDR3 nucleotides are TGCGCCAGCAGCTTGGCTAGCGGGAACTCCTACAATGAGCAGTTCTTC. V is TRBV5-1 and J is TRBJ2-1, with TRBD2 identical over 9 bases. Trimming removed 0 bases from V and 0 bases from J; junction bases left unmatched: 1. Per germline, CDR1 SGHRS and CDR2 YFSETQ. CDR3 length equals 16 residues. Supplemented by reference TRBV5-1 and TRBJ2-1, the full variable domain reads KAGVTQTPRYLIKTRGQQVTLSCSPISGHRSVSWYQQTPGQGLQFLFEYFSETQRNKGNFPGRFSGRQFSNSRSEMNVSTLELGDSALYLCASSLASGNSYNEQFFGPGTRLTVL.

The rearrangement links TRBV12-3 or TRBV12-4 to TRBJ2-3; D might be TRBD2 (6 bases). The CDR3 has 19 amino acids. CDR3 in amino acids: CTCSLVLGPRGGGTDTQYF. DNA of the CDR3: TGTACCTGCAGTTTAGTACTGGGTCCGAGGGGAGGCGGCACAGATACGCAGTATTTT.

The chain recombines TRBV4-3 with TRBJ1-4; D may be TRBD1 (5 bases). This CDR3 is built from 15 residues. Germline V CDR1 and CDR2: LGHNA, YSLEER. V was clipped by 5 bases and J by 0 bases, with 10 bases between them. As DNA, the CDR3 is TGCGCCAGCAGCGAACAGACAGCAACTAATGAAAAACTGTTTTTT. Protein product: CASSEQTATNEKLFF.

This clonotype was counted a few times. The CDR3 is CASSFASGRGETQYF. For the CDR3, the DNA is TGTGCCAGCAGCTTCGCTAGCGGGAGGGGAGAGACCCAGTACTTC. The rearrangement links TRBV7-2 to TRBJ2-5; 12 bases agree with TRBD2. With V trimmed by 3 bases and J by 4 bases, 3 bases remained unmatched. Germline assignment: CDR1 SGHTA and CDR2 FQGNSA. The CDR3 contains 15 residues.

This clonotype was seen only a few times. The chain combines TRBV7-2 with TRBJ1-1; TRBD1 agrees at 8 bases. CDR3 size: 16 residues. The trim removed 0 bases at V and 5 bases at J, leaving 8 bases unmatched. Per the germline V gene, CDR1 is SGHTA and CDR2 is FQGNSA. The CDR3 loop reads CASSLAGQGLGTEAFF. The CDR3 coding sequence is TGTGCCAGCAGCTTAGCAGGACAGGGATTAGGTACTGAAGCTTTCTTT.

This clonotype was picked up many times. The V gene is TRBV29-1, the J gene TRBJ2-7; no clear D. The ends were cut back, 7 bases at V and 2 bases at J, with 9 bases in the middle. Germline-derived CDR1 and CDR2 are SQVTM and ANQGSEA. This CDR3 contains 11 residues. The CDR3 sequence: CSASSTYEQYF. The CDR3 region has the DNA TGCAGCGCCTCGAGTACCTACGAGCAGTACTTC.

The rearrangement joins TRBV6-2 or TRBV6-3 to TRBJ2-6; 12 bases map to TRBD2. There are 18 residues in the CDR3. V dropped 5 bases and J dropped 0; count of bases not matched to a gene: 5. Germline V gene sequence: CDR1 MNHEY, CDR2 SVGEGT. The CDR3 nucleotides read TGTGCCAGCAGTCGGACTAGCGGGAAATACTCTGGGGCCAACGTCCTGACTTTC. It encodes CASSRTSGKYSGANVLTF.

This clonotype was seen repeatedly, ten times or more. J is TRBJ2-1 and V is TRBV11-2; D may be TRBD1 or TRBD2 (5 bases each). Germline V gives CDR1 SGHAT, CDR2 FQNNGV. This CDR3 has 15 amino acids. V lost 2 bases and J 8 bases, leaving 16 bases between the germline ends. CDR3 loop: CASSLFGGDAHEQFF. DNA of the CDR3: TGTGCCAGCAGCTTATTTGGGGGTGATGCCCATGAGCAGTTCTTC.

The genes are TRBV9 and TRBJ1-2, with D unclear. The CDR3 totals 14 residues. Trimming took off 3 bases at V and 1 base at J, with 10 bases between the two ends. From germline, CDR1 is SGDLS and CDR2 YYNGEE. DNA for the CDR3: TGTGCCAGCAGCGCTGGCAGCTTTAACTATGGCTACACCTTC. Amino acid sequence: CASSAGSFNYGYTF.

This clonotype was observed many times. J is TRBJ2-1 and V is TRBV29-1; D not resolved. Germline assignment: CDR1 SQVTM and CDR2 ANQGSEA. V was shortened by 2 bases and J by 1 base, with 9 bases between the two germline ends. The CDR3 is made up of 14 amino acids. This CDR3 reads CSVEKLVSYNEQFF. DNA for the CDR3: TGCAGCGTTGAAAAGCTAGTATCCTACAATGAGCAGTTCTTC.

The rearrangement uses TRBV20-1 and TRBJ2-5, with D uncertain. The V end was cut by 2 bases, the J end by 1 base, with 8 bases between. CDR1 is DFQATT, CDR2 SNEGSKA, per germline (reference sequence). This CDR3 comprises 13 residues. The CDR3, as DNA: TGCAGTGCTAGACCAATCCCCCAAGAGACCCAGTACTTC. Amino acids: CSARPIPQETQYF.

The chain combines TRBV7-9 with TRBJ2-1; 7 bases match TRBD2. Germline CDR1 reads SEHNR; CDR2 reads FQNEAQ (reference sequence). J lost 6 bases, V lost 5 bases, and 10 bases had no gene match. The CDR3 has 15 residues. CDR3 coding DNA: TGTGCCAGCAGCCCTCCTAGCGGTCCTGTCAATGAGCAGTTCTTC. Its protein product is CASSPPSGPVNEQFF.

This clonotype was seen more than once but under ten times. The chain couples TRBV28 to TRBJ2-7, with 10 bases fitting TRBD1. In germline, CDR1 is MDHEN, CDR2 SYDVKM. The CDR3 length is 15 residues. V lost 7 bases to trimming and J lost 2 bases; unmatched junction nucleotides: 8. The CDR3 sequence: CASNFLDRGTYEQYF. In DNA, the CDR3 is TGTGCCAGCAATTTCTTGGACAGGGGGACCTACGAGCAGTACTTC.

This clonotype was counted many times. The chain joins TRBV2 to TRBJ1-2, with a weak D call TRBD1 (5 bases). This CDR3 has 13 amino acids. The V and J ends lost 3 bases and 4 bases respectively, with 9 bases between them. Germline lookup yields CDR1 SNHLY and CDR2 FYNNEI. The CDR3 DNA sequence: TGTGCCAGCAGTGAGGGACGGCCCTATGGCTACACCTTC. The encoded protein is CASSEGRPYGYTF.

The V and J genes are TRBV6-1 and TRBJ2-7; the D gene could be TRBD1 or TRBD2 (5 bases each). This CDR3 has 13 residues. Germline values: CDR1 MNHNS, CDR2 SASEGT. V dropped 5 bases and J dropped 7 bases, with 15 bases sitting between them. In nucleotides, the CDR3 is TGTGCCAGCAGTCCGGGACCCCGAGGAGAGCAGTACTTC. Encoded protein: CASSPGPRGEQYF.

V usage is TRBV20-1 and J usage is TRBJ2-5; a possible D gene is TRBD1 (6 bases). This CDR3 has 18 residues. Germline lookup yields CDR1 DFQATT and CDR2 SNEGSKA (reference sequence). Trimming took 0 bases from V and 2 from J, leaving 22 bases between them. CDR3 sequence reads: CSARDRGLTGIPQETQYF. CDR3 nucleotides: TGCAGTGCTAGAGATCGCGGGCTAACAGGGATTCCACAAGAGACCCAGTACTTC.

This sequence joins TRBV9 and TRBJ2-7, with D uncertain. This CDR3 is 14 amino acids long. Between the trimmed V and J ends, which lost 0 bases and 1 base, there was a span of 8 bases. The germline V gene has CDR1 SGDLS and CDR2 YYNGEE. The CDR3 here is CASSVASASYEQYF. The CDR3 DNA reads as TGTGCCAGCAGCGTAGCGAGTGCGTCCTACGAGCAGTACTTC.

A few counts support this clonotype. The chain is built from TRBV20-1 and TRBJ2-5; 11 positions agree with TRBD2. Germline assignment: CDR1 DFQATT and CDR2 SNEGSKA (reference sequence). The CDR3 totals 15 residues. The ends lost 4 bases at V and 3 bases at J; junction bases unmatched: 7. CDR3 loop: CSAILTSGVKETQYF. DNA for the CDR3: TGCAGTGCTATCCTGACTAGCGGGGTAAAAGAGACCCAGTACTTC.

The chain has TRBV20-1 and TRBJ2-7; D might be TRBD1 or TRBD2, each matching 5 bases. Germline values: CDR1 DFQATT, CDR2 SNEGSKA (reference sequence). The CDR3 totals 14 residues. V was cut by 5 bases and J by 2 bases, with 16 bases left in between. In nucleotides, the CDR3 is TGCAGTGCTGTAAGGGGCGGGTCGGCCTACGAGCAGTACTTC. Its translation is CSAVRGGSAYEQYF.

CDR3 in amino acids: CASSQGPGAQGANVLTF. The CDR3 DNA sequence: TGCGCCAGCAGCCAAGGTCCGGGGGCGCAGGGGGCCAACGTCCTGACTTTC. The V gene is TRBV4-3, the J gene TRBJ2-6; D possibly matches TRBD1 or TRBD2 (6 bases each). From germline, CDR1 is LGHNA and CDR2 YSLEER. The CDR3 sequence is 17 residues long. Trimming removed 1 base from V and 4 bases from J, with 14 bases in between.

This clonotype was counted ten times or more. CDR3 sequence reads: CSARTGGTDTQYF. In DNA form, the CDR3 reads TGCAGTGCTAGAACAGGGGGCACAGATACGCAGTATTTT. The chain employs TRBV20-1 and TRBJ2-3, with 7 bases fitting TRBD1. Germline values: CDR1 DFQATT, CDR2 SNEGSKA (reference sequence). The length of the CDR3 is 13 residues. Trimming removed 2 bases from V and 1 base from J; junction bases left unmatched: 0.